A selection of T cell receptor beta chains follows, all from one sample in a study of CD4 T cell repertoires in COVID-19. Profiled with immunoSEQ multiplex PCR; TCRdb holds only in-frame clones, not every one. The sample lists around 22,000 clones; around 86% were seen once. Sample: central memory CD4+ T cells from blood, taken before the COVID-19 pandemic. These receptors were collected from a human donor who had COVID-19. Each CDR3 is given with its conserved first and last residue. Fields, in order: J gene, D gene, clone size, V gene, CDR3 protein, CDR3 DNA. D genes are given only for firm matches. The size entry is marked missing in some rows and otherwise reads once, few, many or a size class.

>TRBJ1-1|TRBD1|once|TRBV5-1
CASSALTGAITEAFF
TGCGCCAGCAGCGCCCTGACAGGGGCCATAACTGAAGCTTTCTTT
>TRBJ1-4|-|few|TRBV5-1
CASSPPGGEKLFF
TGCGCCAGCAGCCCCCCCGGGGGTGAAAAACTGTTTTTT
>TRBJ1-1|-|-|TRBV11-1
CASSLIGGSTGLNTEAFF
TGTGCCAGCAGCTTGATTGGGGGGTCAACAGGATTGAACACTGAAGCTTTCTTT
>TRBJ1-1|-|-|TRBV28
CASSWASVSMAEAFF
TGTGCCAGCAGTTGGGCCTCGGTGAGTATGGCTGAAGCTTTCTTT
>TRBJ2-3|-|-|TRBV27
CASSLNRVTDTQYF
TGTGCCAGCAGTTTAAACAGGGTCACAGATACGCAGTATTTT
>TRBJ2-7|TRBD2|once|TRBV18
CASSPGSGGAFEQYF
TGTGCCAGCTCACCAGGGAGCGGGGGGGCTTTCGAGCAGTACTTC
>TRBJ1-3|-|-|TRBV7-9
CASSWGGNFGNTIYF
TGTGCCAGCAGCTGGGGGGGGAATTTTGGAAACACCATATATTTT
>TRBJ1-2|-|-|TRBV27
CASSQGSNYGYTF
TGTGCCAGCAGTCAGGGGTCTAACTATGGCTACACCTTC
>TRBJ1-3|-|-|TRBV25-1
CASSVGAFSGNTIYF
TGTGCCAGCAGTGTGGGGGCCTTCTCTGGAAACACCATATATTTT
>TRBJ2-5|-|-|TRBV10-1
CASSEGAGATLGTQYF
TGCGCCAGCAGTGAAGGTGCGGGGGCCACCCTGGGGACCCAGTACTTC
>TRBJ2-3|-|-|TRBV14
CASSQKSGFTDTQYF
TGTGCCAGCAGCCAAAAATCCGGGTTTACAGATACGCAGTATTTT
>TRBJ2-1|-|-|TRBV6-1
CASTQGQTYNEQFF
TGTGCCAGCACTCAAGGACAGACTTACAATGAGCAGTTCTTC
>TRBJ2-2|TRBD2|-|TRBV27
CASRGLAVNTGELFF
TGTGCCAGCAGGGGGCTAGCGGTGAACACCGGGGAGCTGTTTTTT
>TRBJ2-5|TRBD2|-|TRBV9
CASSAGTSQETQYF
TGTGCCAGCAGCGCCGGGACTAGCCAGGAGACCCAGTACTTC
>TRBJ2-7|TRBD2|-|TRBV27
CASSLGGGTYEQYF
TGTGCCAGCAGTTTGGGCGGGGGTACATACGAGCAGTACTTC
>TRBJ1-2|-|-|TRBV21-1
CASSRPGQAPYGYTF
TGTGCCAGCAGTAGGCCCGGACAGGCGCCCTATGGCTACACCTTC
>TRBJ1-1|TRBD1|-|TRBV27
CASSPGQVNTEAFF
TGTGCCAGCAGTCCCGGACAGGTCAACACTGAAGCTTTCTTT
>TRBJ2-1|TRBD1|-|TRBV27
CASSLDRDPYNEQFF
TGTGCCAGCAGCCTCGACAGGGACCCCTACAATGAGCAGTTCTTC
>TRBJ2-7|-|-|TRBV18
CASSPLSPGQPPNEQYF
TGTGCCAGCTCACCACTCTCGCCTGGACAACCCCCGAACGAGCAGTACTTC
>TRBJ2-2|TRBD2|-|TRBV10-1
CASSPTSGGATGELFF
TGCGCCAGCAGTCCGACTAGCGGGGGTGCCACCGGGGAGCTGTTTTTT
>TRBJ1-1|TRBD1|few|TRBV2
CASRPGQGANTEAFF
TGTGCCAGCAGACCGGGACAGGGGGCGAACACTGAAGCTTTCTTT
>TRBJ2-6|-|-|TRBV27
CASSFQGSGANVLTF
TGTGCCAGCAGTTTTCAGGGGTCTGGGGCCAACGTCCTGACTTTC
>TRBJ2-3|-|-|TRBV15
CATSWDKSTDTQYF
TGTGCCACCAGCTGGGACAAGAGCACAGATACGCAGTATTTT
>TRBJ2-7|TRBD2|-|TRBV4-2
CASSQNHLGLAIYEQYF
TGTGCCAGCAGTCAAAACCACCTGGGACTAGCGATCTACGAGCAGTACTTC
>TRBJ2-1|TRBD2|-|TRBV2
CASSEGLSHNEQFF
TGTGCCAGCAGTGAGGGACTATCTCACAATGAGCAGTTCTTC
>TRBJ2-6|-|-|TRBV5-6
CARSQSRANVLTF
TGTGCCAGGTCACAAAGTCGGGCCAACGTCCTGACTTTC
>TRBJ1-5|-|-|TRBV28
CASGPVNQPQHF
TGTGCCAGCGGGCCCGTAAATCAGCCCCAGCATTTT
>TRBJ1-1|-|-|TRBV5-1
CASSLGGFDTEAFF
TGCGCCAGCAGCTTGGGAGGTTTCGACACTGAAGCTTTCTTT
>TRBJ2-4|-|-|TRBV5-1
CASSATTGTDIQYF
TGCGCCAGCAGCGCGACCACAGGGACCGACATTCAGTACTTC
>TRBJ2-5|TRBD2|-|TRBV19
CASSIDSGSLETQYF
TGTGCCAGTAGTATAGATAGCGGGAGTTTAGAGACCCAGTACTTC
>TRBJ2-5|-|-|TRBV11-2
CASTLRGGGETQYF
TGTGCCAGCACCTTACGAGGCGGAGGAGAGACCCAGTACTTC
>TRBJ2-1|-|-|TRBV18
CASSTSTGLQNEQFF
TGTGCCAGCTCAACTAGTACAGGGCTCCAAAATGAGCAGTTCTTC
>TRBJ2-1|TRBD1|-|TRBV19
CASSRTGTSYNEQFF
TGTGCCAGTAGTAGGACAGGGACCTCCTACAATGAGCAGTTCTTC
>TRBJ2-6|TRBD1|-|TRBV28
CASSLPGQPSGANVLTF
TGTGCCAGCAGTTTACCGGGACAGCCCTCTGGGGCCAACGTCCTGACTTTC
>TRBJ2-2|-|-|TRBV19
CASTGTQRPTGELFF
TGTGCCAGTACAGGGACACAGAGGCCTACCGGGGAGCTGTTTTTT
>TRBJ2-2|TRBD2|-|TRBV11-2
CASSLTSGRLSGELFF
TGTGCCAGCAGCTTAACCAGCGGGAGATTGAGCGGGGAGCTGTTTTTT
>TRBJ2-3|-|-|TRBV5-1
CASSSRDTRTDTQYF
TGCGCCAGCAGCTCCCGGGACACACGCACAGATACGCAGTATTTT
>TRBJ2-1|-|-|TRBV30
CAWSVSGGRVVEFF
TGTGCCTGGAGTGTATCGGGGGGCCGGGTAGTGGAGTTCTTC
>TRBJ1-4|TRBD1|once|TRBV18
CASSPQGDTNEKLFF
TGTGCCAGCTCCCCCCAGGGGGATACTAATGAAAAACTGTTTTTT
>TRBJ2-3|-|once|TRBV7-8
CASSQTLPGTSTDTQYF
TGTGCCAGCAGCCAAACACTCCCGGGAACAAGCACAGATACGCAGTATTTT
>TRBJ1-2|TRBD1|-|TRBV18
CASSPGQNRNYGYTF
TGTGCCAGCTCACCGGGACAGAACCGTAACTATGGCTACACCTTC
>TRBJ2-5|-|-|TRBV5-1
CASSLEGGAAETQYF
TGCGCCAGCAGCCTGGAGGGGGGGGCGGCGGAGACCCAGTACTTC
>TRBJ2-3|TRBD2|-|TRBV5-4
CASREGRGGTTDTQYF
TGTGCCAGCAGGGAGGGGCGGGGGGGGACGACAGATACGCAGTATTTT
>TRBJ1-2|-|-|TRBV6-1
CATTRNGENYGYTF
TGTGCCACGACGAGAAATGGAGAGAACTATGGCTACACCTTC
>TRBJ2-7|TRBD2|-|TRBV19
CASSLGLGYEQYF
TGTGCCAGTAGCCTGGGACTAGGCTACGAGCAGTACTTC